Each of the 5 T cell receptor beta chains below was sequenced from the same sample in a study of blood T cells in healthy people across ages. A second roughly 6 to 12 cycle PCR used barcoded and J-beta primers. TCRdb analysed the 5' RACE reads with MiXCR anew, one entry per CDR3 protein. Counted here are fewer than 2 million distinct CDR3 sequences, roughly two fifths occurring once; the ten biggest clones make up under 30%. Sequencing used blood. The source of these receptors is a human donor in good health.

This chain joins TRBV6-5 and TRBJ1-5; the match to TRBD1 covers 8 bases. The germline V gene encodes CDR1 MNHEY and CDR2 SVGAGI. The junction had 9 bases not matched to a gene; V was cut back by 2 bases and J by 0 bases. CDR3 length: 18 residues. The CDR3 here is CASSYSWTGRSSNQPQHF. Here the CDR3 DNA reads TGTGCCAGCAGTTACAGTTGGACAGGGAGAAGTAGCAATCAGCCCCAGCATTTT.

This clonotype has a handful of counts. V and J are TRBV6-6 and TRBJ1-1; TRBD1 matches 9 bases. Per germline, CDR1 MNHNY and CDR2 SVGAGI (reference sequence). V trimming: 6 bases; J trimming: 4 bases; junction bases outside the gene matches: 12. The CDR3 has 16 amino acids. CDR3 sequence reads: CASRLGTGTSGTEAFF. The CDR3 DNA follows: TGTGCCAGCAGGTTGGGGACAGGGACTTCGGGCACTGAAGCTTTCTTT.

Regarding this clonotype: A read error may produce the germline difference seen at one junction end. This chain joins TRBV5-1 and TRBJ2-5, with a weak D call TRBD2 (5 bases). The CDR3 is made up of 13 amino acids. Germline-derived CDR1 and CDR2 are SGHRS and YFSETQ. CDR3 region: CAGSFGEIGEQYF. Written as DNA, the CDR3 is TGCGCCGGCAGCTTCGGGGAGATTGGGGAGCAGTACTTC.

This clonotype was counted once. CDR3 sequence reads: CASSRSGQVANYGYTF. DNA of the CDR3: TGTGCCAGCAGCCGATCAGGACAGGTCGCAAACTATGGCTACACCTTC. The gene calls are TRBV7-9 and TRBJ1-2; 7 nucleotides line up with TRBD1. V shed 5 bases, J shed 2 bases, and the junction held 11 bases outside the gene matches. CDR1 and CDR2 from the germline V gene are SEHNR and FQNEAQ (reference sequence). The CDR3 loop spans 16 amino acids.

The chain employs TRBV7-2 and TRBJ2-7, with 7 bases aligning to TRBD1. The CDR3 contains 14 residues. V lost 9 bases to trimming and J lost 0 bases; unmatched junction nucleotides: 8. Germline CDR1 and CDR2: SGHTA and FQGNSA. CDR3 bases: TGTGCCAGTGGGGGCCGGACAGGCTCCTACGAGCAGTACTTC. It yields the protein CASGGRTGSYEQYF.